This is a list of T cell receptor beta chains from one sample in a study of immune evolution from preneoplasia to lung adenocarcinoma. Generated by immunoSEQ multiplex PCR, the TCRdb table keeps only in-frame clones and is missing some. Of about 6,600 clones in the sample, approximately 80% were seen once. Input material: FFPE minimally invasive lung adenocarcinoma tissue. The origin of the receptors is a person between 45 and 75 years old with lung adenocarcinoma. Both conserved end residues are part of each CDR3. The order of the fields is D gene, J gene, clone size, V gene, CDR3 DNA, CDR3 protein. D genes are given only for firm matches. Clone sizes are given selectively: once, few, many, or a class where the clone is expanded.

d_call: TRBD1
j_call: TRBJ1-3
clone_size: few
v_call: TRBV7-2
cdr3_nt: TGTGCCAGCAGCTATAAGACAGGGGGAAACACCATATATTTT
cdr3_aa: CASSYKTGGNTIYF

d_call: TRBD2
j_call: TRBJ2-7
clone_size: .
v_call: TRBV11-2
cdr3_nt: TGTGCCAGCAGCTTAGCAGCGGGGGGTTCCTACGAGCAGTACTTC
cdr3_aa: CASSLAAGGSYEQYF

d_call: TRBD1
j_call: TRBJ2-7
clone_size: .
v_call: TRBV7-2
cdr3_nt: TGTGCCAGCAGCTTATCCATGGGACAGCCACTCCCGGAGCAGTACTTC
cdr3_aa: CASSLSMGQPLPEQYF

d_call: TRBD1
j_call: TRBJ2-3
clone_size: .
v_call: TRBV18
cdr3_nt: TGTGCCAGCTCACCGAGGACAGGGGAGGATACGCAGTATTTT
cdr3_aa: CASSPRTGEDTQYF

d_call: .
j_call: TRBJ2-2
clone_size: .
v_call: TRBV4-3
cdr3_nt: TGCGCCAGCAGCCAAGATTTCCCGCCTTACACCGGGGAGCTGTTTTTT
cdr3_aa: CASSQDFPPYTGELFF

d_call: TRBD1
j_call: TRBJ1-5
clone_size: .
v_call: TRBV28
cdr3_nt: TGTGCCAGCAGTTTATCCCGGACAGGGGGGATGGCCCAGCATTTT
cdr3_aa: CASSLSRTGGMAQHF

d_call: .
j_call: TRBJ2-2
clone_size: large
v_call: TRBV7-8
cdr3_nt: TGTGCCAGCAGCTTACAGTCGACAGGCGGGGAGCTGTTTTTT
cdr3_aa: CASSLQSTGGELFF

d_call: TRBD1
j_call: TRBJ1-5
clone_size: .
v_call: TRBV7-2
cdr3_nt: TGTGCCAGCAGCCTCGGACAGGGAAGCAATCAGCCCCAGCATTTT
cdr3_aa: CASSLGQGSNQPQHF

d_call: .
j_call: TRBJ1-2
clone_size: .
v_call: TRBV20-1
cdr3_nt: TGCAGTGCTAGAGCTAACTATGGCTACACCTTC
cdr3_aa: CSARANYGYTF

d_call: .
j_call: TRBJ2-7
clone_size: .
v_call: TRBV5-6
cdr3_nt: TGTGCCAGCAGCCAGGGAAACGAGCAGTACTTC
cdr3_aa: CASSQGNEQYF

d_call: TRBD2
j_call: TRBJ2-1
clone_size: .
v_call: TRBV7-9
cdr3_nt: TGTGCCAGCAGCTTCCCGGGAGGGCCGGGTGAGCAGTTCTTC
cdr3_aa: CASSFPGGPGEQFF

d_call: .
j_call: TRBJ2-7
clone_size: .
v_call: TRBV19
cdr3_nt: TGTGCCAGTAGTATTTCAGGGATCAACGAGCAGTACTTC
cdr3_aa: CASSISGINEQYF

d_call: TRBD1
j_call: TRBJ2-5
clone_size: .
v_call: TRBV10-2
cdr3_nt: TGCGCCAGCAGTACAGGGGCTGAGACCCAGTACTTC
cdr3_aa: CASSTGAETQYF

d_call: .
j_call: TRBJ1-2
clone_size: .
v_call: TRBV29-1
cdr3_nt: TGCAGCGTCGAATCAGGAGGCCTAGGCTACACCTTC
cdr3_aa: CSVESGGLGYTF

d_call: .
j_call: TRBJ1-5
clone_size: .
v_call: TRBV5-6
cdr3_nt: TGTGCCAGCAGCTATGGGGGGAGATATCAGCCCCAGCATTTT
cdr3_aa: CASSYGGRYQPQHF

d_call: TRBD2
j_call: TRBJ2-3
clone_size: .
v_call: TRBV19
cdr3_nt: TGTGCCAGTAGTATTAGTAGGGCGGGAGATTGGGATACGCAGTATTTT
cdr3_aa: CASSISRAGDWDTQYF

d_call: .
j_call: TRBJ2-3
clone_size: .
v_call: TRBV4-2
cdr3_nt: TGTGCCAGCAGCCAAGATATATCGGGAGCTCCCCATAGGACAGATACGCAGTATTTT
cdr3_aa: CASSQDISGAPHRTDTQYF

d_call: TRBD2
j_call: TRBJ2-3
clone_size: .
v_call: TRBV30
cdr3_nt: TGTGCCTGGGCACTAGCGGGAGGCCTCACAGATACGCAGTATTTT
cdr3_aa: CAWALAGGLTDTQYF

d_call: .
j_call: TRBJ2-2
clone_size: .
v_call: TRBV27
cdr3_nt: TGTGCCACCAGGAGAACGAACACCGGGGAGCTGTTTTTT
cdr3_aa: CATRRTNTGELFF

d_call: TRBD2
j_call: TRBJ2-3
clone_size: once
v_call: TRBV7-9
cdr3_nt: TGTGCCAGCAGCTTAGCGCTCGGCGCGGGGGGCACAGATACGCAGTATTTT
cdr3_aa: CASSLALGAGGTDTQYF

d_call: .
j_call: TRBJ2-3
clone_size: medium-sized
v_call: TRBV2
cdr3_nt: TGTGCCAGCAGTGGACTAGTTTCCGATACGCAGTATTTT
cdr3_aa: CASSGLVSDTQYF

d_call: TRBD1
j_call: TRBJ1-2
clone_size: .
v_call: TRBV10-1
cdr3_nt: TGCGCCAGCAGCTTACAGGGGGCGCACACCTTC
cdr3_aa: CASSLQGAHTF

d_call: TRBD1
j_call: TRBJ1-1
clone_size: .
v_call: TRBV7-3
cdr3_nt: TGTGCCAGCAGCTCATCCGGGACAGGGGGATCCAATGAAGCTTTCTTT
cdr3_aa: CASSSSGTGGSNEAFF

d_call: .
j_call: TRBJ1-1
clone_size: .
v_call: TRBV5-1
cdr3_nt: TGCGCCAGCGGAACCGGGACAACCGAAGCTTTCTTT
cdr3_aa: CASGTGTTEAFF

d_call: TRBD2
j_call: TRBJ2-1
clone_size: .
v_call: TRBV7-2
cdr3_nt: TGTGCCAGCAGGGAGCGGGGGTCCTACAATGAGCAGTTCTTC
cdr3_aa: CASRERGSYNEQFF